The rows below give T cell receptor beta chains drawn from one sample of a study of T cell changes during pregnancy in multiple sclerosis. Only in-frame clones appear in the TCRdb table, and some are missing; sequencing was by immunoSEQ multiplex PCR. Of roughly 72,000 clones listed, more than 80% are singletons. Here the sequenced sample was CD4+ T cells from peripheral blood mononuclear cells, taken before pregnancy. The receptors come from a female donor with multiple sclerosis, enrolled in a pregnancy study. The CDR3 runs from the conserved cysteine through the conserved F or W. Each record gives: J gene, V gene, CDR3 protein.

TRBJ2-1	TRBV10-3	CAISDRIPGLASHNEQFF
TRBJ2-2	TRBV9	CASNSDEGTGELFF
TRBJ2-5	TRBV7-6	CASSSGGQAQETQYF
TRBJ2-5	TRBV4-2	CASSLKTSGGNFQETQYF
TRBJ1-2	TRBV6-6	CASSYSSQGMSYTF
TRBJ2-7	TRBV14	CASSHPKGRGRSYEQYF
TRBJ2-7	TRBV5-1	CARKTRDAVSGILYEQYF
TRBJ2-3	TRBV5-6	CASSYGLAGGGTDTQYF
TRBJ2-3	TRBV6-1	CASSEVRTSGSSTDTQYF
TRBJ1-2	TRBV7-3	CASSPTGANGYTF
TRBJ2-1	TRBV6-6	CASSPRLAGVNEQFF
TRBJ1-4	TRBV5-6	CASSLRNDRNEKLFF
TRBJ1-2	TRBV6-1	CASSITGGWNYGYTF
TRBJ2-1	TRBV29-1	CSVEDPISSYNEQFF
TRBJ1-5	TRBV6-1	CASSAGVNQPQHF
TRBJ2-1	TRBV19	CASIQGRGGNKNEQFF
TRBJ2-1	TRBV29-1	CSGTASTYNEQFF
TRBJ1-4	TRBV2	CASSITQFNEKLFF
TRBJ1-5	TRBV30	CAWSVRGTVQPQHF
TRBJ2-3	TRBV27	CASSPRSDTQYF
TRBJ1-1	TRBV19	CASSMTENTEAFF
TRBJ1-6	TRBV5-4	CASSLPGAYNSPLHF
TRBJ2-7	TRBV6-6	CASRTATYEQYF
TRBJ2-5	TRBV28	CASSKQGRETQYF
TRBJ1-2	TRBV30	CAWSSGGYTF
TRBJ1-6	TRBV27	CASSRPGFGSPLHF
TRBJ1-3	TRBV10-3	CAIRRTGDGNTIYF
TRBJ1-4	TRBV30	CAWSGTGEEKLFF
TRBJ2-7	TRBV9	CASSGRGLAEQYF
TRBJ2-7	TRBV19	CASRRSTRSYEQYF
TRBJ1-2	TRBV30	CAWEAGRQLNLYGYTF
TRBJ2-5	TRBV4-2	CASSQEPSSGGAKTQYF
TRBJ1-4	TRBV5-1	CASSLPTGGKNEKLFF
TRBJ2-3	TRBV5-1	CASSLVTGRDADTQYF
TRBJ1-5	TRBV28	CASSPNRGAGNQPQHF
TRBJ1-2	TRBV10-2	CASSPLGGGYTF
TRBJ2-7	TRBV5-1	CASSLPGQGAFSYEQYF
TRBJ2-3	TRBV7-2	CASSLGGERTDTQYF
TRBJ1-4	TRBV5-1	CASSPWGRDSLDKNEKLFF
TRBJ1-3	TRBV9	CASSVGVGVTRSGNTIYF
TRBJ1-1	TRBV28	CASTENRVMNTEAFF
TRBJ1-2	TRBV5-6	CASSLGPTRGYGYTF
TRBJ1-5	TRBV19	CASSPYSNQPQHF
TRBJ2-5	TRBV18	CASSPTTGRKETQYF
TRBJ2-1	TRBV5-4	CASSSPAGGEQFF
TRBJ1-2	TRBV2	CASSEALQGGGYTF
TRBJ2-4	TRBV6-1	CASSEWQGFAKNIQYF
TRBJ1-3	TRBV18	CASSPTGASGNTIYF
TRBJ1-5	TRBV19	CASSMSQHNQPQHF
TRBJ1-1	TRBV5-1	CASSLTDSLLEAFF
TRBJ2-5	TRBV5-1	CASSLAGGGAQETQYF
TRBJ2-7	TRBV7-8	CASSLPGQGIYEQYF
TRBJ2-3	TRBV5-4	CASSIRLAGNPPGQYF
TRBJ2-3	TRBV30	CAWSASGDGTQYF
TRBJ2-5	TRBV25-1	CASSWGEWGETQYF
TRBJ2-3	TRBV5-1	CASSPQTSTDTQYF
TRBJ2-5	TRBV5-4	CASSLGSGGPQETQYF
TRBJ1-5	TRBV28	CASYDQGAGQPQHF
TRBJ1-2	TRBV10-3	CAIRVTGGSGYTF
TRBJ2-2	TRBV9	CASSVGGQLVNTGELFF